This TCR beta chain came from a study of OX40 agonist ivuxolimab in advanced cancers. Background for the entire study: Ivuxolimab was an agonistic, fully human IgG2 monoclonal antibody directed against OX40 (CD134), a costimulatory receptor. Intravenous ivuxolimab was administered to patients every 2 weeks at six dose levels: 0.01, 0.1, 0.3, 1.5, 3 and 10 mg/kg. Among the approximately 54 dose-escalation patients, about 19 had hepatocellular carcinoma, approximately 15 melanoma, 9 renal cell carcinoma and 9 head and neck cancer. A male proportion of roughly 80% and a mean age of around 60 years, ranging from about 20 to 79, were recorded for the dose-escalation cohort. Patients were allowed to have had prior anti-PD-1, anti-PD-L1 or anti-CTLA-4 therapy, and 30% to 40% of the dose-escalation patients had been treated with checkpoint inhibitors. Partial responses were achieved by three dose-escalation patients, of whom one had hepatocellular carcinoma and two had cutaneous melanoma. Peripheral TCRbeta sequencing was intended to test whether TCR sequence diversity was altered and clonal T-cell expansion was caused by ivuxolimab. The paper describes the monotherapy dose-escalation part (N ≈ 49 patients) of the phase I trial of ivuxolimab.

V lost 3 bases and J lost 2 bases; the stretch between them is 14 bases long. The CDR3 runs 16 amino acids, cysteine and phenylalanine included. The retained sequence is limited to the CDR3, 48 bases, with the frame set at the first base. CDR1 and CDR2, looked up from the germline V gene (reference sequence), are MNHEY and SMNVEV. Study-wide conclusions, independent of this receptor: At doses of 0.1 to 3.0 mg/kg, clonal expansion of both CD4+ and CD8+ T cells in blood was seen between baseline and week 6. Low levels of normalized T-cell clonal expansion were also seen in some nonresponding patients. Partial responders in the 0.1-3.0 mg/kg groups had among the lowest normalized peripheral clonal expansion, especially among CD8+ T cells. The antigen specificity of the peripheral T cells that underwent clonal expansion was not determined. On average, CD8+ T cells showed more expanded clones than CD4+ T cells after ivuxolimab.

The trial excluded patients who had a history of autoimmune disease or were on systemic immunosuppression. Peripheral blood for TCR sequencing was collected from all dose cohorts at baseline, on cycle 4 day 1, and on cycle 7 day 1. The samples were drawn from a first-in-human, open-label, multicenter phase I dose-escalation trial of ivuxolimab. Adults with locally advanced or metastatic head and neck squamous cell, hepatocellular, melanoma or renal cell carcinoma were enrolled in the trial. CD4+ and CD8+ T cells were sorted separately from peripheral blood before TCR sequencing. Genomic DNA was isolated from the sorted cells so that the TCRbeta CDR3 region could be sequenced. TCRbeta CDR3 regions were sequenced using the immunoSEQ Assay. What TCRdb holds here is the immuneACCESS table cut down to in-frame rearrangements. Part of the clones is not present; checked against another copy, under half of the missing clones reflect an unresolved V gene, and the others are unexplained. The sample yields 70,000 to 95,000 clones; about nine tenths were counted once. More than 0.6% of the sample belongs to the ten largest clones.

Concerning this clone itself: Its cognate antigen has yet to be identified. The record has no base qualities; no much larger clone is one base away.

This clonotype originated in an adult with an advanced solid tumor such as melanoma, head and neck, liver or kidney cancer. Rearrangement joined TRBV27 to TRBJ2-4; the D gene assignment is ambiguous. The material sequenced was CD4+ or CD8+ T cells sorted from blood, taken in a trial of the OX40 agonist ivuxolimab. The CDR3 region has the sequence CASSFLTELTKNIQYF. The nucleotides are TGTGCCAGCAGTTTTCTCACAGAGCTCACCAAAAACATTCAGTACTTC.